This note documents a single TCR beta chain sequence. This record comes from a study of blood T cell repertoires in COVID-19. TCRdb keeps only in-frame clones here, not all; method: immunoSEQ multiplex PCR. The data show fewer than 350,000 clones, roughly 85% seen once. The germline gives CDR1 LGHDT, CDR2 YNNKEL (reference sequence). The CDR3 spans 12 residues. Trimming took off 0 bases at V and 6 bases at J, with 3 bases between the two ends. The sequence was obtained from a woman in her 50s who had recovered from COVID-19. The rearrangement joins TRBV3-1 (or the pseudogene TRBV3-2) to TRBJ1-3; D remains unclear. Input material: PBMCs or T cells enriched from blood (not recorded which). The CDR3 spells CASSQEQNTIYF. CDR3 in DNA: TGTGCCAGCAGCCAAGAACAAAACACCATATATTTT.